The subject of this entry is one T cell receptor beta chain. This entry comes from a study of T cell changes during pregnancy in multiple sclerosis. CDR1 and CDR2 from the germline V gene are KGHSH and LQKENI. The CDR3 loop spans 15 amino acids. V lost 5 bases and J lost 5, with 15 bases in between. Profiling relied on immunoSEQ multiplex PCR, and the TCRdb table lists in-frame clones only, not all of them. This table holds about 60,000 clones, roughly nine tenths found once. The sample here was CD4+ T cells from peripheral blood mononuclear cells, taken in the second trimester of pregnancy. The TCR comes from a female donor with multiple sclerosis, enrolled in a pregnancy study. The V and J genes are TRBV18 and TRBJ1-4; TRBD1 might be the D (5 bases). CDR3 DNA: TGTGCCAGCTCAAGCCCTACGCAGGGCAATGAAAAACTGTTTTTT. This encodes CASSSPTQGNEKLFF.